Following are 19 T cell receptor beta chains from one sample sequenced in a study of beta chain features in type 1 diabetes. Study-wide points: Significant though moderate, a shortening of TCRB CDR3s appeared in all four CD4+ subsets of Type 1 diabetes patients.

The investigators reverse transcribed all of the isolated RNA, so they sequenced expressed TCRB transcripts. TCRdb's table, derived via immunoSEQ multiplex PCR, lists solely in-frame clones and lacks some. This table has about 660,000 clones, roughly 13% appearing once. These receptors' antigens are unknown. The specimen was naive CD4+ T cells from blood. These receptors were obtained from a young man with type 1 diabetes.

The V gene is TRBV30, the J gene TRBJ1-1; no definite D call. Trimming removed 4 bases from V and 1 base from J, with 10 bases in between. Germline V gene data show CDR1 as GTSNPN and CDR2 as SVGIG (reference sequence). The length of the CDR3 is 13 residues. The CDR3 loop reads CAWTGLTNTEAFF. The CDR3 nucleotides read TGTGCCTGGACCGGACTAACGAACACTGAAGCTTTCTTT.

V is TRBV7-2 and J is TRBJ1-6, with D perhaps matching TRBD1 (5 bases). CDR3 size: 15 residues. Trimming removed 0 bases at V and 7 bases at J, with 10 bases between. Germline V gene sequence: CDR1 SGHTA, CDR2 FQGNSA. The CDR3, as DNA: TGTGCCAGCAGCTTAGCGCCAGGGCAAAATTCACCCCTCCACTTT. Protein: CASSLAPGQNSPLHF.

This clone was counted between two and nine times. The chain has TRBV10-2 and TRBJ1-5; 7 positions match TRBD1. Germline values: CDR1 WSHSY, CDR2 SAAADI. The V gene end was trimmed by 6 bases and the J gene end by 4 bases; junction bases not matched to a gene: 9. This CDR3 is built from 15 residues. CDR3 sequence (DNA): TGCGCCAGCAGCCCCGGGACAGCCGGTAATCAGCCCCAGCATTTT. Encoded protein: CASSPGTAGNQPQHF.

V gene TRBV18 combines with J gene TRBJ2-3; 10 nucleotides line up with TRBD2. The germline CDR1 and CDR2 sequences are KGHSH and LQKENI. Trimming cost V 2 bases and J 4 bases; bases outside gene matches: 9. The CDR3 totals 17 residues. CDR3 protein: CASSPSILAGAADTQYF. The CDR3 DNA is TGTGCCAGCTCACCATCGATCCTAGCGGGAGCTGCAGATACGCAGTATTTT.

This clone was counted only a few times. V usage is TRBV6-5 and J usage is TRBJ1-4; possibly TRBD1 for D (6 bases). Germline values: CDR1 MNHEY, CDR2 SVGAGI. The length of the CDR3 is 16 residues. Trimming left V 4 bases short and J 0 bases short, with 12 bases between. CDR3 protein: CASSFDRRTTNEKLFF. The CDR3 DNA reads as TGTGCCAGCAGTTTCGACAGGCGAACAACTAATGAAAAACTGTTTTTT.

The chain couples TRBV29-1 to TRBJ1-5, with D possibly matching TRBD1 (6 bases). The CDR3 has 16 amino acids. Germline V gives CDR1 SQVTM, CDR2 ANQGSEA. V lost 5 bases and J 1 base, leaving 18 bases between the germline ends. The CDR3 is CSVLLGGTMSNQPQHF. The CDR3 DNA sequence: TGCAGCGTTTTATTGGGCGGGACAATGAGCAATCAGCCCCAGCATTTT.

This clone has only a few counts. The rearrangement links TRBV14 to TRBJ2-2; no firm D call. V gave up 0 bases and J gave up 5 bases, with 7 bases separating them. The CDR3 length is 14 residues. The germline gives CDR1 SGHDN, CDR2 FVKESK. The CDR3 DNA is TGTGCCAGCAGCCAAGATCTAACTACCGGGGAGCTGTTTTTT. The encoded protein is CASSQDLTTGELFF.

This clone was seen more than once but under ten times. The chain employs TRBV5-1 and TRBJ2-5, with D uncertain. V was pared by 1 base and J by 2 bases, with 12 bases between. Germline V gene sequence: CDR1 SGHRS, CDR2 YFSETQ. The CDR3 has 15 amino acids. The CDR3 nucleotides are TGCGCCAGCAGCTTGTACCCAGCTGGTCAAGAGACCCAGTACTTC. Protein: CASSLYPAGQETQYF.

The sample holds a few counts of this clone. The chain uses TRBV27 and TRBJ2-5, with D maybe TRBD1 (5 bases). The ends were cut back, 4 bases at V and 3 bases at J, with 18 bases in the middle. This CDR3 is built from 16 residues. Germline V gene lookup returns CDR1 MNHEY and CDR2 SMNVEV (reference sequence). The CDR3 bases are TGTGCCAGCAGTTCACATATAATCAGACAGAAAGAGACCCAGTACTTC. Translated, it gives CASSSHIIRQKETQYF.

The chain combines TRBV5-1 with TRBJ2-3; D is tentatively TRBD1 or TRBD2 (5 bases each). The ends were cut back, 0 bases at V and 1 base at J, with 12 bases in the middle. Germline-derived CDR1 and CDR2 are SGHRS and YFSETQ. This CDR3 has 16 amino acids. The CDR3 DNA is TGCGCCAGCAGCTTGGATGGGACGGAAGGCACAGATACGCAGTATTTT. Its protein product is CASSLDGTEGTDTQYF.

A few counts support this clone. This CDR3 fails to terminate in the conserved phenylalanine or tryptophan, so it likely reflects a read error. Because the CDR3's place on the DNA is in doubt, the DNA is left out and the CDR3 is given as listed by TCRdb. The chain recombines TRBV20-1 with TRBJ2-7; the table's TRBD2 call for D was not verified on the DNA. In germline, CDR1 is DFQATT, CDR2 SNEGSKA (reference sequence). Termini included, the CDR3 measures 11 amino acids. CDR3 in amino acids: CSASLTGTLLL.

The V gene is TRBV2, the J gene TRBJ1-5, with D maybe TRBD1 (5 bases). The CDR3 has 13 amino acids. Looked up from germline, CDR1 is SNHLY and CDR2 is FYNNEI. V was clipped by 3 bases and J by 7 bases, with 10 bases between them. The CDR3 coding sequence is TGTGCCAGCAGTGAGCAGGGTAGCCAGCCCCAGCATTTT. Its translation: CASSEQGSQPQHF.

A word on this clone: This CDR3 is also generated by other DNA sequences in the sample. The chain employs TRBV10-3 and TRBJ2-3; D is ambiguous. The CDR3 extends over 14 amino acids. CDR1 and CDR2 (germline): ENHRY, SYGVKD. V gave up 0 bases and J gave up 3 bases, with 7 bases separating them. The CDR3 coding sequence is TGTGCCATCAGTGAGTCGACCGGAACAGATACGCAGTATTTT. As protein: CAISESTGTDTQYF.

The chain uses TRBV7-3 and TRBJ2-7; TRBD2 agrees at 7 bases. The CDR3 sequence is 15 residues long. V lost 5 bases, J lost 2 bases, and 9 bases stayed unmatched. Germline V gene lookup returns CDR1 SGHTA and CDR2 FQGTGA. CDR3 loop: CASSRGGSSTYEQYF. The CDR3 nucleotides read TGTGCCAGCAGCCGCGGGGGAAGTAGCACCTACGAGCAGTACTTC.

The chain uses TRBV7-9 and TRBJ2-7; a possible D gene is TRBD1 (5 bases). This CDR3 is 15 amino acids long. From germline, CDR1 is SEHNR and CDR2 FQNEAQ (reference sequence). The ends were cut back, 4 bases at V and 3 bases at J, with 16 bases in the middle. The CDR3, as DNA: TGTGCCAGCAGCTACAAGGGGCAGAAGTACTACGAGCAGTACTTC. As protein: CASSYKGQKYYEQYF. Full variable domain (remainder filled in from reference TRBV7-9 and TRBJ2-7): DTGVSQNPRHKITKRGQNVTFRCDPISEHNRLYWYRQTLGQGPEFLTYFQNEAQLEKSRLLSDRFSAERPKGSFSTLEIQRTEQGDSAMYLCASSYKGQKYYEQYFGPGTRLTVT.

V and J are TRBV30 and TRBJ2-2, with D possibly TRBD2 on 5 matching bases. V was trimmed by 3 bases and J by 1 base, leaving 9 bases between them. Germline V gene sequence: CDR1 GTSNPN, CDR2 SVGIG (reference sequence). The CDR3 extends over 14 amino acids. The CDR3 nucleotides read TGTGCCTGGAGGCAGCGGATGAACACCGGGGAGCTGTTTTTT. This encodes CAWRQRMNTGELFF.

This sequence joins TRBV7-6 and TRBJ1-1, with D unresolved. V gave up 5 bases and J gave up 0 bases, with 4 bases separating them. CDR1 is SGHVS and CDR2 is FNYEAQ in the germline V gene. The CDR3 sequence is 12 residues long. The CDR3, as DNA: TGTGCCAGCAGCCAGGTGAACACTGAAGCTTTCTTT. Translation gives CASSQVNTEAFF.

The chain links TRBV25-1 to TRBJ2-5; D is unresolved. The DNA end is a closer match to TRBJ2-7, so the J assignment may be wrong. Germline CDR1 MGHDK, CDR2 SYGVNS. The CDR3 loop spans 12 amino acids. The CDR3 sequence: CASSECGHEQYF. The CDR3 coding sequence is TGTGCCAGCAGTGAATGCGGCCACGAGCAGTACTTC.

This clone showed up just a few times. The rearrangement uses TRBV5-1 and TRBJ2-5, with D unresolved. This CDR3 has 11 amino acids. Trimming took 9 bases from V and 5 from J, leaving 11 bases between them. Germline CDR1 reads SGHRS; CDR2 reads YFSETQ. The CDR3 loop is CATPEWETQYF. DNA of the CDR3: TGCGCCACCCCGGAATGGGAGACCCAGTACTTC.